This T cell receptor beta chain was documented in a study of OX40 agonist ivuxolimab in advanced cancers. Study-level information: Ivuxolimab, which patients received intravenously every 2 weeks, was dosed at 0.01 to 10 mg/kg. Age averaged approximately 60 years (range roughly 23 to 80), and around 78% were male.

Profiling relied on immunoSEQ multiplex PCR, and the TCRdb table lists in-frame clones only, not all of them. The top ten clones hold 13% to 15% of a sample with about 45,000 clones, just under 95% of them seen once. Turning to this clone: Its antigen is unknown.

The CDR3 has 15 amino acids. The junction had 13 bases not matched to a gene; V was cut back by 6 bases and J by 7 bases. Germline V gives CDR1 MDHEN, CDR2 SYDVKM. The study, taken as a whole, reports: Some of the nonresponding patients also showed low levels of normalized T-cell clonal expansion.

J is TRBJ2-7 and V is TRBV28, with 9 bases identical to TRBD1. The source material was CD4+ or CD8+ T cells sorted from blood, sampled in a trial of the OX40 agonist ivuxolimab. This receptor was obtained from an adult with an advanced solid tumor such as melanoma, head and neck, liver or kidney cancer. The CDR3 region has the DNA TGTGCCAGCAGGGGAGGGACAGGGACCTCGAGGGAGCAGTACTTC. Its protein product is CASRGGTGTSREQYF.